This TCR beta chain was recorded in a study of identical twins. Points from the study as a whole: Conclusions were drawn cross-sectionally by statistical analysis, without following the same donors.

Trimming removed 1 base at V and 2 bases at J, with 11 bases between. The CDR3 is 15 amino acids. The germline gives CDR1 LGHDT, CDR2 YNNKEL (reference sequence). This clonotype appeared many times. Its target is unknown. TCRdb independently ran MiXCR on the 5' RACE reads; one entry per CDR3 protein. The top ten clones hold 1.6% of a sample with around 650,000 distinct CDR3 sequences, around 7.4% of them seen once. The same sample was also used in a study of yellow fever vaccine responses in identical twins.

Material: PBMCs. This TCR was sampled from a woman under 30 in good health. The genes are TRBV3-1 and TRBJ1-2; D is uncertain. CDR3 bases: TGTGCCAGCAGCCAAGTAATAGGACCCAACTATGGCTACACCTTC. It specifies CASSQVIGPNYGYTF.